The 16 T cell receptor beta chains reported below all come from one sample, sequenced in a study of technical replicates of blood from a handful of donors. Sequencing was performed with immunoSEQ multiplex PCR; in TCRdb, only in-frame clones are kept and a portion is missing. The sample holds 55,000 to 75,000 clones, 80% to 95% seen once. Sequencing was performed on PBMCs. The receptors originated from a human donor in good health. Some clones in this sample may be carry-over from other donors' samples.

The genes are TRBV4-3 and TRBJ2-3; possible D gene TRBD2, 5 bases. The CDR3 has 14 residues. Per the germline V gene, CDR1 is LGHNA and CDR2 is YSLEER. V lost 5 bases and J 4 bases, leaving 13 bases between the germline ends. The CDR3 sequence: CASSDELGPDTQYF. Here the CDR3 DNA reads TGCGCCAGCAGCGACGAACTAGGGCCAGATACGCAGTATTTT.

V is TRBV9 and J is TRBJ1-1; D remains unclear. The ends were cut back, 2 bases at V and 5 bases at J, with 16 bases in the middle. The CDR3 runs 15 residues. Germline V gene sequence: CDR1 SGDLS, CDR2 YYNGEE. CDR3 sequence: CASSVLEGYTTEAFF. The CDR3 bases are TGTGCCAGCAGCGTCTTGGAGGGATACACTACTGAAGCTTTCTTT.

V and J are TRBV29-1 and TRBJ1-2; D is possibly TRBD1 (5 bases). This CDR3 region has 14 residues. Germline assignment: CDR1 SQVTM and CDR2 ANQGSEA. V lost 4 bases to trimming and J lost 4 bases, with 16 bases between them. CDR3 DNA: TGCAGCGTTGGACAGCCGGAGGGGAGCTATGGCTACACCTTC. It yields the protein CSVGQPEGSYGYTF.

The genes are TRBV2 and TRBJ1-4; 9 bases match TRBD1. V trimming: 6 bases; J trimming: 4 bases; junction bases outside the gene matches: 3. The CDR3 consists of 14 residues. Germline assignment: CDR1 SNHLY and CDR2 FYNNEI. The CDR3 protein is CASSDRGINEKLFF. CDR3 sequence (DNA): TGTGCCAGCAGCGACAGGGGGATTAATGAAAAACTGTTTTTT.

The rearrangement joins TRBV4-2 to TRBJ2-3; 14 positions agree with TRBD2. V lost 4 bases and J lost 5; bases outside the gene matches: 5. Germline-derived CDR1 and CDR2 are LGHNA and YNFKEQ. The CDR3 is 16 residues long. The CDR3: CASSPGTSGSGDTQYF. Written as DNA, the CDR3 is TGTGCCAGCAGCCCCGGGACTAGCGGGAGCGGAGATACGCAGTATTTT.

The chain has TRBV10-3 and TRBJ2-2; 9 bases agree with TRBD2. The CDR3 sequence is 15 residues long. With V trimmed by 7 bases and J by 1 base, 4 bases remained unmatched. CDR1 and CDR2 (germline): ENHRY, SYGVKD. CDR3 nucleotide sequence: TGTGCCATCAAGCGGGGGGCTGGGAACACCGGGGAGCTGTTTTTT. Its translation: CAIKRGAGNTGELFF.

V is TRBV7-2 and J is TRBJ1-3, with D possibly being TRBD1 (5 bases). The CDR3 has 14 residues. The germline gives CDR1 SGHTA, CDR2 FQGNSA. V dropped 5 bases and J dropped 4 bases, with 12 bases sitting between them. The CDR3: CASSPSDTGNTIYF. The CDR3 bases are TGTGCCAGCAGCCCCTCGGACACCGGAAACACCATATATTTT.

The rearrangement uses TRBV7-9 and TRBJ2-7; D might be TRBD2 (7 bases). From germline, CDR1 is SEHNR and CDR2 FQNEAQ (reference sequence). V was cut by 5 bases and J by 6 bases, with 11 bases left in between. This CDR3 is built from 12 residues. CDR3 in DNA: TGTGCCAGCAGCGGGGGGGGCGGCGAGCAGTACTTC. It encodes CASSGGGGEQYF.

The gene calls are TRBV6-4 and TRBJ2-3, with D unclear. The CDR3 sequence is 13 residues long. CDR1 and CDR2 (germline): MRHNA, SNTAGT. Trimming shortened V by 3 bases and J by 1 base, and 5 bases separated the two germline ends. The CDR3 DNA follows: TGTGCCAGCAGTGAGACTGGCACAGATACGCAGTATTTT. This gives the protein CASSETGTDTQYF.

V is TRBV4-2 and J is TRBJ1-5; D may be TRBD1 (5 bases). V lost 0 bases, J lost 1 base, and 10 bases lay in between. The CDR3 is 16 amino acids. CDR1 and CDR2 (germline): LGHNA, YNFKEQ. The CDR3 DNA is TGTGCCAGCAGCCAAGAAGGGCAGGGAAGCAATCAGCCCCAGCATTTT. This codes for CASSQEGQGSNQPQHF.

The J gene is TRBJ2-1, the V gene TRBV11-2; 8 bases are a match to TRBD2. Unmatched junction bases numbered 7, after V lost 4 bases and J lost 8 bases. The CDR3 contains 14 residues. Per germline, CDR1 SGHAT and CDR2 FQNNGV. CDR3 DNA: TGTGCCAGCAGCTACGGGACTAGGAACGATGAGCAGTTCTTC. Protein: CASSYGTRNDEQFF.

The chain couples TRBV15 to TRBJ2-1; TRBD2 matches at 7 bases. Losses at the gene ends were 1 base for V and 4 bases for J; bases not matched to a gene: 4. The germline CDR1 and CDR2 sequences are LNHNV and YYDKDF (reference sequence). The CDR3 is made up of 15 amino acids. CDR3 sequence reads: CATSRASGLYNEQFF. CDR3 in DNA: TGTGCCACCAGCAGAGCTAGCGGACTATACAATGAGCAGTTCTTC.

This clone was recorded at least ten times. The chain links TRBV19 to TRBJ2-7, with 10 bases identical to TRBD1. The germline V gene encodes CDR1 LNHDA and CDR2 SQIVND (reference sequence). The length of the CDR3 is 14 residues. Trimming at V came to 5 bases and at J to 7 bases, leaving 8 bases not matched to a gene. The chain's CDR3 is CASSRTGGTLEQYF. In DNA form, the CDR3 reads TGTGCCAGTAGTCGGACAGGGGGAACATTGGAGCAGTACTTC.

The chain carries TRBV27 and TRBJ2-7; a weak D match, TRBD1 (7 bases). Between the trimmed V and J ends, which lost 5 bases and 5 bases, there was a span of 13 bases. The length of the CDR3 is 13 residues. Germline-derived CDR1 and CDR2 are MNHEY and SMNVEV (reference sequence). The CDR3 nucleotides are TGTGCCAGCAGTCCACAGGGGAGGCACGAGCAGTACTTC. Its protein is CASSPQGRHEQYF.

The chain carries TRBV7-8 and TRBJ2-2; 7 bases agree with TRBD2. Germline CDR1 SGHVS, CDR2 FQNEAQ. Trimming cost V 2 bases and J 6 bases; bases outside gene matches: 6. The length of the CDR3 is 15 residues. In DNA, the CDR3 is TGTGCCAGCAGCTTATTGCGGGAGTGGTCCGGGGAGCTGTTTTTT. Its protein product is CASSLLREWSGELFF.

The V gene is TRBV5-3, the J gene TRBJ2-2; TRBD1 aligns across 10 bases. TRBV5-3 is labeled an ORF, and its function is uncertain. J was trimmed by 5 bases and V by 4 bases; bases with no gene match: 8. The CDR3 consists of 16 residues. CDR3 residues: CARSLRQGARTGELFF. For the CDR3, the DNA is TGTGCCAGAAGCCTACGACAGGGGGCGCGTACCGGGGAGCTGTTTTTT.